Following are 32 T cell receptor beta chains from one sample sequenced in a study of shared clonotypes between healthy human individuals. CD45RO-negative CD8 cells positively selected for CCR7 made up the naive population, which excluded terminally differentiated effector memory CD45RA+ cells. Some clones are missing from TCRdb's copy, which holds only in-frame ones; the method was immunoSEQ multiplex PCR. The table lists millions of clones, just under 95% of them singletons. Sequenced input: naive CD8+ T cells sorted from blood. The origin of the receptors is a man aged 18 to 35 in good health.

The chain joins TRBV9 to TRBJ2-2, with 7 bases identical to TRBD2. The CDR3 is 15 residues long. The ends lost 0 bases at V and 9 bases at J; junction bases unmatched: 8. Germline CDR1 reads SGDLS; CDR2 reads YYNGEE. Here the CDR3 reads CASSVEASGSRELFF. CDR3 bases: TGTGCCAGCAGCGTAGAGGCTAGCGGTTCGAGGGAGCTGTTTTTT. The entire variable domain, with the rest obtained from reference TRBV9 and TRBJ2-2, is as follows: DSGVTQTPKHLITATGQRVTLRCSPRSGDLSVYWYQQSLDQGLQFLIQYYNGEERAKGNILERFSAQQFPDLHSELNLSSLELGDSALYFCASSVEASGSRELFFGEGSRLTVL.

V gene TRBV28 combines with J gene TRBJ1-1, with D uncertain. The V and J ends lost 1 base and 0 bases respectively, with 15 bases between them. This CDR3 has 17 residues. CDR1 is MDHEN, CDR2 SYDVKM, per germline. CDR3 nucleotide sequence: TGTGCCAGCAGTTTATATTCGTGGGCCAGAGTGAACACTGAAGCTTTCTTT. Its translation: CASSLYSWARVNTEAFF.

This clone was seen once. The chain joins TRBV13 to TRBJ2-1, with TRBD1 matching 10 bases. The ends lost 2 bases at V and 4 bases at J; junction bases unmatched: 2. The CDR3 consists of 15 residues. Germline assignment: CDR1 PRHDT and CDR2 FYEKMQ (reference sequence). The CDR3 DNA reads TGTGCCAGCAGCTTACGGGACAGGGGTTACAATGAGCAGTTCTTC. Its protein is CASSLRDRGYNEQFF. The whole variable domain, remainder taken from reference TRBV13 and TRBJ2-1, is AAGVIQSPRHLIKEKRETATLKCYPIPRHDTVYWYQQGPGQDPQFLISFYEKMQSDKGSIPDRFSAQQFSDYHSELNMSSLELGDSALYFCASSLRDRGYNEQFFGPGTRLTVL.

V gene TRBV7-2 combines with J gene TRBJ1-5; possible D gene TRBD1, 5 bases. From germline, CDR1 is SGHTA and CDR2 FQGNSA. Trimming pared 5 bases from V and 0 bases from J, leaving 14 bases between. This CDR3 contains 16 residues. The CDR3, as DNA: TGTGCCAGCAGCCCGGCGGGGGGAAATAGCAATCAGCCCCAGCATTTT. It specifies CASSPAGGNSNQPQHF.

This chain uses TRBV27 with TRBJ1-1; D is perhaps TRBD1 (5 bases). Looked up from germline, CDR1 is MNHEY and CDR2 is SMNVEV (reference sequence). The V gene lost 2 bases and the J gene lost 4 bases, with 14 bases spanning the gap. CDR3 length: 15 amino acids. The CDR3 DNA reads TGTGCCAGCAGTTTAGTAGGGGAGCTCACCACTGAAGCTTTCTTT. It translates to CASSLVGELTTEAFF.

V is TRBV19 and J is TRBJ2-7; 8 bases match TRBD1. This CDR3 has 15 residues. V shed 9 bases, J shed 2 bases, and the junction held 12 bases outside the gene matches. Germline-derived CDR1 and CDR2 are LNHDA and SQIVND (reference sequence). The CDR3 nucleotides are TGTGCCAGCTCCGATCGGACAGGGACCCCCTACGAGCAGTACTTC. It yields the protein CASSDRTGTPYEQYF.

The chain combines TRBV5-8 with TRBJ2-2; D is perhaps TRBD1 or TRBD2 (8 bases each). The CDR3 spans 19 residues. Trimming cost V 6 bases and J 0 bases, with 24 bases left between them. The germline V gene has CDR1 SGHTS and CDR2 YDEGEE. CDR3 nucleotide sequence: TGTGCCAGCACCAAACTGACAGGGGCGGGACTAGCGAACACCGGGGAGCTGTTTTTT. It encodes CASTKLTGAGLANTGELFF.

The J gene is TRBJ1-5, the V gene TRBV6-5; D is ambiguous. This CDR3 spans 14 amino acids. The V end was cut by 0 bases, the J end by 9 bases, with 12 bases between. Germline lookup yields CDR1 MNHEY and CDR2 SVGAGI. CDR3 bases: TGTGCCAGCAGTTACTCGAGTGCATGGGCGCCCCAGCATTTT. Amino acid sequence: CASSYSSAWAPQHF.

The chain has TRBV7-2 and TRBJ2-1, with D possibly TRBD2 on 6 matching bases. The CDR3 spans 13 residues. Trimming shortened V by 3 bases and J by 10 bases, and 13 bases separated the two germline ends. Per germline, CDR1 SGHTA and CDR2 FQGNSA. CDR3 in amino acids: CASSFITGAEQFF. CDR3 DNA sequence: TGTGCCAGCAGCTTCATTACGGGAGCCGAGCAGTTCTTC.

The V gene is TRBV7-6, the J gene TRBJ2-7, with 11 bases fitting TRBD2. The CDR3 consists of 19 residues. Trimming cost V 4 bases and J 0 bases; bases outside gene matches: 14. The germline V gene has CDR1 SGHVS and CDR2 FNYEAQ. The CDR3 protein is CASSSGRASGGPSSYEQYF. In DNA, the CDR3 is TGTGCCAGCAGCTCAGGCAGGGCTAGCGGGGGGCCGAGCTCCTACGAGCAGTACTTC.

The CDR3 DNA reads TGTGCCAGCAGTGCACTAGCGGGCCACAATGAGCAGTTCTTC. This encodes CASSALAGHNEQFF. The chain employs TRBV6-4 and TRBJ2-1; 9 positions agree with TRBD2. V trimming: 4 bases; J trimming: 5 bases; junction bases outside the gene matches: 3. CDR3 size: 14 residues. Germline V lookup: CDR1 MRHNA, CDR2 SNTAGT.

This clone was seen just once. Different DNA sequences within this sample yield the same CDR3. This chain uses TRBV6-1 with TRBJ2-7; D remains unclear. The V and J ends lost 2 bases and 4 bases respectively, with 9 bases between them. This CDR3 has 13 amino acids. The germline V gene encodes CDR1 MNHNS and CDR2 SASEGT. Written as DNA, the CDR3 is TGTGCCAGCAGTGAAAGGACGTCTTACGAGCAGTACTTC. This sequence encodes CASSERTSYEQYF.

CDR3 region: CASSYDSGNTGELFF. The CDR3 region has the DNA TGTGCCAGCAGTTACGACAGCGGAAACACCGGGGAGCTGTTTTTT. This rearrangement joins TRBV6-5 to TRBJ2-2, with D perhaps assigned TRBD1 or TRBD2 (5 bases each). This CDR3 has 15 residues. Germline CDR1 reads MNHEY; CDR2 reads SVGAGI. Trimming shortened V by 2 bases and J by 2 bases, and 9 bases separated the two germline ends.

In DNA form, the CDR3 reads TGTGCCAGCACCTTGTTCGAAGAGACCCAGTACTTC. Protein sequence: CASTLFEETQYF. The gene calls are TRBV2 and TRBJ2-5; D unclear. The CDR3 runs 12 residues. Germline V CDR1 and CDR2: SNHLY, FYNNEI. Trimming shortened V by 7 bases and J by 3 bases, and 9 bases separated the two germline ends.

This clone was picked up one time. V and J are TRBV11-2 and TRBJ1-1, with unresolved D. This CDR3 spans 13 amino acids. Germline CDR1 SGHAT, CDR2 FQNNGV. Between the trimmed V and J ends, which lost 5 bases and 5 bases, there was a span of 12 bases. The CDR3 sequence is CASSPVVGTEAFF. DNA for the CDR3: TGTGCCAGCAGCCCCGTAGTGGGGACTGAAGCTTTCTTT.

The rearrangement uses TRBV13 and TRBJ2-7; D not resolved. This CDR3 has 14 amino acids. CDR1 and CDR2 (germline): PRHDT, FYEKMQ (reference sequence). V was cut by 3 bases and J by 2 bases, with 11 bases left in between. The CDR3 DNA sequence: TGTGCCAGCAGCTTCGGCAGCAACCCCTACGAGCAGTACTTC. Encoded protein: CASSFGSNPYEQYF.

This clone has a single count. The chain carries TRBV18 and TRBJ2-7, with D possibly TRBD2 on 6 matching bases. Looked up from germline, CDR1 is KGHSH and CDR2 is LQKENI. The V gene lost 6 bases and the J gene lost 4 bases, with 7 bases spanning the gap. The CDR3 is 11 residues long. The CDR3 region is CASSEGYEQYF. CDR3 bases: TGTGCCAGCTCGGAGGGATACGAGCAGTACTTC.

The V call is TRBV7-9, the J call TRBJ1-2; 9 bases are a match to TRBD1. The trim removed 4 bases at V and 2 bases at J, leaving 5 bases unmatched. There are 15 residues in the CDR3. From germline, CDR1 is SEHNR and CDR2 FQNEAQ (reference sequence). In nucleotides, the CDR3 is TGTGCCAGCAGCTACGCCGGGACAGGGAACTATGGCTACACCTTC. Residues: CASSYAGTGNYGYTF.

The CDR3 coding sequence is TGTGCCTGGAGTATAGGACTGGAGTACAATGAGCAGTTCTTC. As protein: CAWSIGLEYNEQFF. This chain uses TRBV30 with TRBJ2-1; D is possibly TRBD2 (5 bases). The CDR3 covers 14 residues. V dropped 2 bases and J dropped 4 bases, with 12 bases sitting between them. CDR1 and CDR2 (germline): GTSNPN, SVGIG (reference sequence).

This chain connects TRBV5-5 to TRBJ2-7; D remains unclear. In germline, CDR1 is SGHKS, CDR2 YYEKEE (reference sequence). Trimming stripped 4 bases from V and 6 bases from J, with 8 bases between. The CDR3 length is 11 residues. CDR3 nucleotides: TGTGCCAGCAGCCCGTCTCGCGAGCAGTACTTC. This gives the protein CASSPSREQYF.

Turning to this clone: Other nucleotide sequences from this sample produce the same CDR3. The chain employs TRBV9 and TRBJ2-3, with TRBD2 matching 8 bases. The CDR3 consists of 14 residues. Germline V gene data show CDR1 as SGDLS and CDR2 as YYNGEE. J lost 3 bases, V lost 2 bases, and 2 bases had no gene match. CDR3 nucleotides: TGTGCCAGCAGCGTTAGCGGGGATACAGATACGCAGTATTTT. This translates into CASSVSGDTDTQYF.

The chain recombines TRBV29-1 with TRBJ1-1, with 8 nucleotides matching TRBD1. V was pared by 6 bases and J by 0 bases, with 6 bases of the junction left unmatched. Looked up from germline, CDR1 is SQVTM and CDR2 is ANQGSEA. This CDR3 is 14 amino acids long. The CDR3, as DNA: TGCAGCGTGCTGGACAGGGCATTGAACACTGAAGCTTTCTTT. As protein: CSVLDRALNTEAFF.

The V and J genes are TRBV11-2 and TRBJ1-6; 9 nucleotides line up with TRBD1. J lost 8 bases, V lost 1 base, and 12 bases had no gene match. The CDR3 is 18 residues long. CDR1 and CDR2 (germline): SGHAT, FQNNGV. The CDR3 region is CASSLGPGTGMLDSPLHF. Here the CDR3 DNA reads TGTGCCAGCAGCTTAGGCCCCGGGACAGGGATGTTGGATTCACCCCTCCACTTT.

This chain uses TRBV30 with TRBJ2-3, with 8 bases identical to TRBD2. V was clipped by 4 bases and J by 6 bases; unmatched bases: 6. The CDR3 contains 13 residues. Germline CDR1 GTSNPN, CDR2 SVGIG (reference sequence). The CDR3 region has the DNA TGTGCCTGGAATCTCGCGGGAGGTGATACGCAGTATTTT. This codes for CAWNLAGGDTQYF.

About this clone itself: Other DNA sequences of this sample code for an identical CDR3. The chain couples TRBV7-9 to TRBJ2-3; TRBD1 might be the D (7 bases). The V and J ends lost 1 base and 4 bases respectively, with 12 bases between them. Germline V lookup: CDR1 SEHNR, CDR2 FQNEAQ (reference sequence). CDR3 length: 15 amino acids. CDR3 nucleotide sequence: TGTGCCAGCAGCTTAGGAGGGGGGACAGCAGATACGCAGTATTTT. Its translation: CASSLGGGTADTQYF.

This chain uses TRBV30 with TRBJ1-2; D call uncertain. In germline, CDR1 is GTSNPN, CDR2 SVGIG (reference sequence). V lost 0 bases and J lost 6, with 17 bases in between. This CDR3 region has 15 residues. The CDR3 region has the DNA TGTGCCTGGAGTGTAGCGACGGTTTCCCAGGATGGCTACACCTTC. It encodes CAWSVATVSQDGYTF.

The J gene is TRBJ2-5, the V gene TRBV11-2; perhaps TRBD2 as D (6 bases). The V gene's germline CDR1 is SGHAT and CDR2 FQNNGV. Trimming removed 5 bases at V and 0 bases at J, with 16 bases between. CDR3 length: 16 residues. The CDR3 reads CASSPPSESYQETQYF. The CDR3 coding sequence is TGTGCCAGCAGCCCCCCTAGCGAGTCGTACCAAGAGACCCAGTACTTC.

The chain links TRBV28 to TRBJ2-7, with D maybe TRBD1 (6 bases). Trimming took 8 bases from V and 2 from J, leaving 10 bases between them. Germline loops: CDR1 MDHEN, CDR2 SYDVKM. The CDR3 has 12 residues. DNA for the CDR3: TGTGCCAGCCGGGACATCGCCTACGAGCAGTACTTC. As protein: CASRDIAYEQYF.

V gene TRBV10-2 combines with J gene TRBJ2-5; D gene uncertain. Germline CDR1 WSHSY, CDR2 SAAADI. V was pared by 11 bases and J by 4 bases, with 17 bases between. The CDR3 extends over 13 amino acids. CDR3 loop: CASKVSGGETQYF. The CDR3 DNA sequence: TGCGCCTCTAAGGTCTCAGGTGGAGAGACCCAGTACTTC.

The chain couples TRBV11-2 to TRBJ2-7; TRBD1 might be the D (5 bases). The V end was cut by 8 bases, the J end by 6 bases, with 17 bases between. Germline CDR1 SGHAT, CDR2 FQNNGV. The CDR3 is 13 amino acids. The CDR3 region has the DNA TGTGCCAGCTCGTCTGAGATCAGGGTCGAGCAGTACTTC. Protein: CASSSEIRVEQYF.

CDR3 DNA sequence: TGCGCCAGCAGCCAAATTTATCCAGACAGCTCCTACGAGCAGTACTTC. Its protein is CASSQIYPDSSYEQYF. The chain recombines TRBV4-3 with TRBJ2-7; tentatively, D is TRBD1 (5 bases). The germline V gene encodes CDR1 LGHNA and CDR2 YSLEER. The CDR3 runs to 16 residues. V lost 2 bases and J 0 bases, leaving 14 bases between the germline ends.

The chain has TRBV21-1 and TRBJ1-1; the D call of TRBD1 is as the table states it, not checked on the DNA. TRBV21-1 is a known pseudogene. There are 16 residues in the CDR3. The CDR3 DNA reads as TGTGCCAGCACCCACACGACGGGGACAGGGGCCACTGAAGCTTTCTTT. Protein: CASTHTTGTGATEAFF.